These T cell receptor beta chains were read from a single sample in a study of blood T cell repertoires in COVID-19. TCRdb's copy holds only in-frame clones and misses some; the assay was immunoSEQ multiplex PCR. The sample lists under 75,000 clones, around 86% occurring once. Sequences were obtained from peripheral blood. The source of these receptors is a man aged 25 to 40 with acute or convalescent COVID-19. CDR3s leave out the opening cysteine and the closing phenylalanine or tryptophan. Where a row states a size, it is once, few, many or the class of an expanded clone; other rows omit it.

size	V	CDR3
.	TRBV4-2	ASSQTSGGALTDTQY
.	TRBV7-8	ASSSQGGDGYT
once	TRBV6-6	ASSYGPGGTGEAF
.	TRBV27	ASSLRQGGETQY
.	TRBV28	ASATGSGELALH
.	TRBV7-8	ASSSDGTGVALDNEQF
.	TRBV5-1	ASSSWGTGGSTMGNTIY
.	TRBV19	ASSITPRTSGRGNEQF
.	TRBV19	ASSPTGHTDTQY
.	TRBV6-1	ASSEGDYRGEQF
.	TRBV5-5	ASSLGPGQGQNIQY
.	TRBV4-3	ASSHLGQGAHGYT
.	TRBV6-6	ASSYSYRSNTGELF
.	TRBV5-1	ASSLEGGTSKNIQY
.	TRBV7-2	ASSPSQGPGELF
once	TRBV6-5	ASSPGQTNYGYT
.	TRBV24-1	ATSVTRAGRTEAF
.	TRBV2	ASSEGLLGPEAF
.	TRBV27	ASSLSRGRHEQY
.	TRBV13	ASSLAGVPLQDEQF
.	TRBV5-4	ASSIAGGYEQY
.	TRBV28	ASSLQGTYGYT
once	TRBV25-1	ASSDGSVTRSVGEQF
.	TRBV2	ASSAAGGLGNEQF
.	TRBV6-6	ASSYREDGYT
.	TRBV6-6	ASSFNKGQGRTEAF
.	TRBV18	ASSPPGSSGNTIY
once	TRBV30	AWSIDSRYYGYT
.	TRBV2	ASSGDTKGGYT
.	TRBV6-5	ASALNRGDTEAF
.	TRBV5-8	ASSSGRGLPNQPQH
.	TRBV3-1/TRBV3-2	ASSQSREAF
.	TRBV7-2	ASSQDRGITEAF
.	TRBV11-2	ASSLAVWANSPLH
.	TRBV5-5	ASSPGLAGGSEQF
.	TRBV28	ASSSDRVAQETQY
.	TRBV19	ASSTSGHYSNQPQH
.	TRBV5-1	ASSLELAGRGNEQF
.	TRBV18	ASSPRAAASYNEQF
once	TRBV3-1/TRBV3-2	ASSRGQQPQH
once	TRBV18	ASSPRPGQGDSPLH
.	TRBV18	ASSPQGMNTEAF
.	TRBV23-1	ASSGGTVGIDTQY
.	TRBV5-1	ASSRTGNTEAF
few	TRBV7-9	ASSLASGLNTGELF
.	TRBV14	ASSAHRGQDGYT
.	TRBV4-3	ASSQDPGGGSDTGELF
.	TRBV5-4	ASSSAGTGETQY
.	TRBV5-1	ASSAGDRGRSDTQY
.	TRBV19	ASSSSANPTRDNEQF
.	TRBV30	AWSTPGQPNYGYT
.	TRBV3-1/TRBV3-2	ASSQEPSGVTKNIQY
.	TRBV7-2	ASSSRSGVGELF
.	TRBV9	ASSVDPAINQPQH
.	TRBV7-9	ASSPRTGVYTEAF
.	TRBV3-1/TRBV3-2	ASSQARQGYYGYT
medium-sized	TRBV27	ASSPTDSNQPQH
.	TRBV7-9	ASSLSGNEKLF
once	TRBV2	ASSEALVVTQY
.	TRBV9	ASSVQGGGLTDTQY